This T cell receptor (beta chain) was profiled in a study of T cell responses to AZD1222 COVID-19 vaccine. Study-wide points: An increase in Spike-specific TCR breadth and depth was observed after two AZD1222 doses. Nearly half of spike-specific TCRs reportedly target variant regions that are unmutated in the B.1.351 and B.1.1.7 variants.

Sequencing was performed with immunoSEQ multiplex PCR; in TCRdb, only in-frame clones are kept and a portion is missing. Here the sample spans over 150,000 clones, roughly nine tenths being singletons. The germline CDR1 and CDR2 sequences are SEHNR and FQNEAQ (reference sequence). Trimming cost V 1 base and J 6 bases, with 10 bases left between them. The CDR3 is 14 residues long. Remarks on this clone: Its antigen is unknown.

The sample consisted of peripheral blood, taken on day 0 of AZD1222 vaccination. The chain employs TRBV7-9 and TRBJ1-5; TRBD1 is a possible D gene (5 bases). The origin of this receptor is an adult in good health. The DNA of the CDR3 is TGTGCCAGCAGCTTAGTAGGGGAAGGTCAGCCCCAGCATTTT. This codes for CASSLVGEGQPQHF.